The 5 T cell receptor beta chains below all came from one sample that was sequenced in a study of CD8 T cells in ankylosing spondylitis. These TCRs are of unknown antigen specificity. Broader study findings: Ankylosing spondylitis blood seemed to carry a telltale TCR beta motif made of eight or nine highly homologous variants.

In TCRdb, the 5' RACE reads were re-called with MiXCR into one record per CDR3 protein. There are about 220,000 distinct CDR3 sequences in the sample; more than 5.5% occur only once, and approximately 15% lies in the top ten. The sample comprised blood, either unsorted or a sorted T cell fraction (not recorded which). These receptors were collected from a male donor with ankylosing spondylitis.

This clonotype was counted ten times or more. V and J are TRBV20-1 and TRBJ1-5; D perhaps matches TRBD1 (5 bases). Deletions cut 3 bases from V and 7 bases from J, with 16 bases between. The CDR3 loop spans 14 amino acids. The germline V gene has CDR1 DFQATT and CDR2 SNEGSKA (reference sequence). The CDR3 region is CSARIRGTGQPQHF. DNA of the CDR3: TGCAGTGCTAGGATCCGGGGGACCGGACAGCCCCAGCATTTT.

In its sample, this clonotype was seen many times. The rearrangement uses TRBV29-1 and TRBJ2-1; TRBD1 or TRBD2 may be the D gene (5 bases each). V lost 8 bases and J 7 bases, leaving 12 bases between the germline ends. The length of the CDR3 is 11 residues. Germline V gives CDR1 SQVTM, CDR2 ANQGSEA. CDR3: CSYSEGNEQFF. The CDR3 bases are TGCAGCTACAGCGAGGGGAATGAGCAGTTCTTC.

For this clonotype: A read error is possible here, since a much larger clone lies one base away. The chain combines TRBV11-2 with TRBJ2-1, with 8 nucleotides matching TRBD2. This CDR3 region has 16 residues. Germline CDR1 SGHAT, CDR2 FQNNGV. V trimming: 3 bases; J trimming: 5 bases; junction bases outside the gene matches: 9. DNA of the CDR3: TGTGCCAGCAGCTTTCGCGGGAGGATCCCCAACAATGAGCAGTTCTTC. Translation gives CASSFRGRIPNNEQFF.

This clonotype was seen many times. This chain joins TRBV29-1 and TRBJ2-2; D is possibly TRBD1 (8 bases). Per the germline V gene, CDR1 is SQVTM and CDR2 is ANQGSEA. This CDR3 comprises 17 residues. V was clipped by 4 bases and J by 7 bases, with 25 bases between them. CDR3 DNA: TGCAGCGTTGTTCAGGGGGGGCAGGGGGCGTTGGTCGGGGAGCTGTTTTTT. This encodes CSVVQGGQGALVGELFF.

In this sample, this clonotype turned up many times. V gene TRBV4-3 combines with J gene TRBJ1-4; 9 nucleotides match TRBD1. V lost 1 base to trimming and J lost 13 bases; unmatched junction nucleotides: 7. CDR1 and CDR2 (germline): LGHNA, YSLEER. The CDR3 extends over 14 amino acids. In DNA, the CDR3 is TGCGCCAGCAGCCAAGGGGGACAGGGAAACGGACTGTTTTTT. Its protein is CASSQGGQGNGLFF.